This paragraph covers one T cell receptor (beta chain) sequence. Its antigen is unknown. Sequence at one end of the junction differs from germline and may be a read error. This CDR3 is built from 17 residues. Germline V gene data show CDR1 as LGHNA and CDR2 as YNFKEQ. The sample is drawn from a study of tumor-infiltrating lymphocytes in glioblastoma multiforme. Study-level findings and limits: Clone frequencies may be distorted by unequal TCR transcripts per cell.

TCR beta libraries were built from RNA through three nested multiplex PCR rounds using modified ARM-PCR. TCRB cDNA was made from 0.4 to 0.65 ug total RNA. TCRdb analysed the multiplex PCR reads with MiXCR anew, one entry per CDR3 protein. This table holds around 30,000 distinct CDR3 sequences, roughly 64% found once. The rearrangement joins TRBV4-2 to TRBJ2-5, with 7 bases lining up with TRBD2. This sequence was found in a male donor with glioblastoma. Sequencing was carried out using brain tumor tissue. Here the CDR3 reads CAGSQDSLAATQETQYF. DNA for the CDR3: TGTGCCGGCAGCCAAGATAGTCTAGCGGCTACTCAAGAGACCCAGTACTTC.